This T cell receptor (beta chain) originates from a study of cytomegalovirus exposure and HLA in healthy donors. Both 60 Vbeta primers and 13 Jbeta primers went into the PCR. Here immunoSEQ multiplex PCR was the method, and the copy in TCRdb shows in-frame clones only, minus some. The repertoire consists of roughly 120,000 clones, with more than 65% occurring once and the leading ten covering about 3.9%. This clone appeared a few times. Its antigen is as yet unknown. V shed 4 bases and J 1 base; nucleotides not matched to a gene: 4. The CDR3 loop spans 15 amino acids. Germline V gives CDR1 SGHRS, CDR2 YFSETQ. Notes on the study in general: A previous analysis found most TCR beta V segments productive roughly 87% or roughly 30% of the time. Later analysis identified several of the most significant clusters that appeared linked to common viral pathogens. Highest at DRB1 and lowest at HLA-C, TCR association rates differed among HLA loci in a later analysis. V- and J-gene trimming of TCR beta was linked (in a later analysis) to a missense DCLRE1C variant.

The receptor was derived from a human donor in good health. J is TRBJ2-3 and V is TRBV5-1; 9 bases are shared with TRBD1. Sequenced material: PBMCs. The CDR3: CASSMGQGGTDTQYF. In DNA form, the CDR3 reads TGCGCCAGCAGCATGGGACAGGGAGGCACAGATACGCAGTATTTT. Full variable domain (missing parts from reference TRBV5-1 and TRBJ2-3): KAGVTQTPRYLIKTRGQQVTLSCSPISGHRSVSWYQQTPGQGLQFLFEYFSETQRNKGNFPGRFSGRQFSNSRSEMNVSTLELGDSALYLCASSMGQGGTDTQYFGPGTRLTVL.